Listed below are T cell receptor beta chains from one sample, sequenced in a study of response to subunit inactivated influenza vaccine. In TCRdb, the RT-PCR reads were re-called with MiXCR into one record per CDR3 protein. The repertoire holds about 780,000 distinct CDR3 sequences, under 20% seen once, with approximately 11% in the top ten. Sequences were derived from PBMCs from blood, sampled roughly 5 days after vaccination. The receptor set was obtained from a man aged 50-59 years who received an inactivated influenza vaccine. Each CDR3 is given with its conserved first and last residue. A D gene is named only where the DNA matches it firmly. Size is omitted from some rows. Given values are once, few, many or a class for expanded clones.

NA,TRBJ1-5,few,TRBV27,CASSLLGGADQPQHF,TGTGCCAGCAGTTTATTGGGGGGGGCAGACCAGCCCCAGCATTTT
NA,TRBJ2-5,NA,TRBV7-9,CAMGPGLLGLLETQYF,TGTGCCATGGGCCCCGGGCTCCTGGGACTTCTCGAGACCCAGTACTTC
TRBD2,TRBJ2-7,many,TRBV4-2,CASSRDRLAGYEQYF,TGTGCCAGCAGCCGAGACAGACTAGCGGGGTACGAGCAGTACTTC
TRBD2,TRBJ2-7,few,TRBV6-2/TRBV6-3,CASSYSVGLAGAALYEQYF,TGTGCCAGCAGTTACTCGGTTGGACTAGCGGGAGCTGCTTTATACGAGCAGTACTTC
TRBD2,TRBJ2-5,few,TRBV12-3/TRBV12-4,CASSTDRLAGGLETQYF,TGTGCCAGCAGTACCGATCGACTAGCGGGGGGATTAGAGACCCAGTACTTC
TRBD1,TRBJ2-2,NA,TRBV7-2,CASTKQGKRTGELFF,TGTGCCAGCACCAAACAGGGGAAGCGTACCGGGGAGCTGTTTTTT
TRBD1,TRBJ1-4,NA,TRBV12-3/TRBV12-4,CASSSQGALTNEKLFF,TGTGCCAGCAGTTCACAGGGGGCTCTAACTAATGAAAAACTGTTTTTT
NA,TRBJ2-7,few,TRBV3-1,CASSQRYMSEQYF,TGTGCCAGCAGCCAACGATACATGAGCGAGCAGTACTTC
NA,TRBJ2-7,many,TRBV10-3,CAISEGWQYF,TGTGCCATCAGTGAGGGGTGGCAGTACTTC
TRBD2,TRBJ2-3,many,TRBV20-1,CSAIISGRDADTQYF,TGCAGTGCTATTATCAGCGGGAGGGACGCAGATACGCAGTATTTT
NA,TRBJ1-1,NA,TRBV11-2,CASSLERRWGTGGPEAFF,TGTGCCAGCAGCTTAGAGCGTAGATGGGGGACCGGGGGGCCTGAAGCTTTCTTT
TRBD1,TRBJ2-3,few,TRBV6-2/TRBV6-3,CASRDRVLDTDTQYF,TGTGCCAGCAGAGACAGGGTTTTGGACACAGATACGCAGTATTTT
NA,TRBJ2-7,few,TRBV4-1,CASSQVLSSEQYF,TGCGCCAGCAGCCAAGTCCTCTCCAGCGAGCAGTACTTC
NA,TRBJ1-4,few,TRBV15,CATSRDHRGANEKLFF,TGTGCCACCAGCAGAGATCACCGGGGTGCTAATGAAAAACTGTTTTTT
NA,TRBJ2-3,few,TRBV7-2,CASSLGIRGSDTQYF,TGTGCCAGCAGCTTAGGGATCCGGGGGTCGGATACGCAGTATTTT
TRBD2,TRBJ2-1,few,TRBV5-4,CASSLEASGEEQFF,TGTGCCAGCAGCTTGGAAGCTAGCGGGGAGGAGCAGTTCTTC
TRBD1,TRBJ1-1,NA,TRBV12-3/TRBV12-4,CASSFGTGSRNTEAFF,TGTGCCAGCAGTTTTGGGACAGGGAGCAGGAACACTGAAGCTTTCTTT
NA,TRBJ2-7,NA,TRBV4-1,CASSQIGGSSYEQYF,TGCGCCAGCAGCCAAATAGGAGGCAGCTCCTACGAGCAGTACTTC
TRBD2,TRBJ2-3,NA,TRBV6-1,CASGVAGGRTDTQYF,TGTGCCAGCGGCGTGGCGGGGGGCCGCACAGATACGCAGTATTTT
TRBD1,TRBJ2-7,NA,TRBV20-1,CSARDLTGGASYEQYF,TGCAGTGCTAGAGATCTGACAGGGGGCGCGAGCTACGAGCAGTACTTC
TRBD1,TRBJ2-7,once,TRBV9,CASSVGTGSWEQYF,TGTGCCAGCAGCGTAGGGACAGGGTCGTGGGAGCAGTACTTC
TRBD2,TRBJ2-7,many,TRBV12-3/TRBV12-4,CASNKGTGGGEQYF,TGTGCCAGCAACAAGGGGACGGGGGGTGGCGAGCAGTACTTC
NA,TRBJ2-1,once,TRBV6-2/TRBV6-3,CASSYSRRGPEVGNEQFF,TGTGCCAGCAGTTACTCGAGAAGAGGGCCTGAGGTCGGCAATGAGCAGTTCTTC
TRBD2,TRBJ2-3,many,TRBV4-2,CASSQDDLTSGGAWDTQYF,TGTGCCAGCAGCCAAGATGACCTGACTAGCGGGGGGGCGTGGGATACGCAGTATTTT
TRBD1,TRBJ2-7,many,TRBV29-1,CSVGYGTGAWEQYF,TGCAGCGTTGGGTACGGGACAGGGGCTTGGGAGCAGTACTTC
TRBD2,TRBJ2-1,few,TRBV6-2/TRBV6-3,CASSYSIGGGLGNEQFF,TGTGCCAGCAGTTACTCGATCGGGGGGGGACTTGGCAATGAGCAGTTCTTC
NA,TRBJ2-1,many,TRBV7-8,CASSSSVSNEQFF,TGTGCCAGCAGCTCAAGTGTCTCCAATGAGCAGTTCTTC
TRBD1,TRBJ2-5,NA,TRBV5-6,CASSSGTGNRETQYF,TGTGCCAGCAGCTCGGGGACAGGGAATCGGGAGACCCAGTACTTC
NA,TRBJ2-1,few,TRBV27,CASSLSGAVRSYNEQFF,TGTGCCAGCAGTCTATCAGGGGCGGTTCGCTCCTACAATGAGCAGTTCTTC
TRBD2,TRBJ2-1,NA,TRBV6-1,CASSESGRMGYEQFF,TGTGCCAGCAGTGAGAGCGGGAGGATGGGATATGAGCAGTTCTTC
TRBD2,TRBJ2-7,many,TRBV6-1,CASSIGTSGGPYEQYF,TGTGCCAGCAGTATCGGGACTAGCGGAGGACCCTACGAGCAGTACTTC
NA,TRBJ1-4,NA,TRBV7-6,CASSSIQGRNEKLFF,TGTGCCAGCAGCTCGATACAGGGTCGGAATGAAAAACTGTTTTTT
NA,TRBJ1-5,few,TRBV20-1,CSARDLRTPTNQPQHF,TGCAGTGCTAGAGACCTACGGACCCCGACCAATCAGCCCCAGCATTTT
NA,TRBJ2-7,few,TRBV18,CASSPPDAYEQYF,TGTGCCAGCTCACCTCCGGACGCCTACGAGCAGTACTTC
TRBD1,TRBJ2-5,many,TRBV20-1,CSVGTGPVQRETQYF,TGCAGTGTGGGGACAGGCCCCGTTCAACGGGAGACCCAGTACTTC
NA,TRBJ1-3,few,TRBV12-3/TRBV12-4,CASSLAGHGNTIYF,TGTGCCAGCAGTTTAGCGGGACACGGAAACACCATATATTTT
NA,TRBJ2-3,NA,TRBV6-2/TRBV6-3,CASSYMISTDTQYF,TGTGCCAGCAGTTACATGATTAGCACAGATACGCAGTATTTT
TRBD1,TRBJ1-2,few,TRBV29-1,CSLKDRNYGYTF,TGCAGCCTCAAGGACAGGAACTATGGCTACACCTTC
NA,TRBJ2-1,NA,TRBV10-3,CAISDDSNEQFF,TGTGCCATCAGTGACGACTCCAATGAGCAGTTCTTC
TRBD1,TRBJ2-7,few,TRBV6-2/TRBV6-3,CASSYPPEWDRDSYEQYF,TGTGCCAGCAGTTACCCTCCTGAATGGGACAGGGACTCCTACGAGCAGTACTTC
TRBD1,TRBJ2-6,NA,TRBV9,CASSDGQGELSGANVLTF,TGTGCCAGCAGCGACGGACAGGGGGAGTTGTCTGGGGCCAACGTCCTGACTTTC
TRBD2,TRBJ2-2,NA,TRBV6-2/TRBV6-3,CASTRAGTSGYGELFF,TGTGCCAGCACCCGGGCCGGGACTAGCGGTTACGGGGAGCTGTTTTTT
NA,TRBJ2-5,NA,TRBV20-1,CSARVSGEETQYF,TGCAGTGCTAGAGTTTCGGGGGAAGAGACCCAGTACTTC
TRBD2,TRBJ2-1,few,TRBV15,CATSRVSGVGFEQFF,TGTGCCACCAGCAGAGTTAGCGGGGTGGGCTTTGAGCAGTTCTTC
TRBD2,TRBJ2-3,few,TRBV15,CATSRWFSGGLGDTQYF,TGTGCCACCAGCAGATGGTTTAGCGGGGGACTGGGGGATACGCAGTATTTT
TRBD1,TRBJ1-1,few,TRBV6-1,CASSTGQQNTEAFF,TGTGCCAGCAGTACGGGACAGCAGAACACTGAAGCTTTCTTT
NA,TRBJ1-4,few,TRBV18,CASSARSTNEKLFF,TGTGCCAGCTCCGCCCGGTCAACTAATGAAAAACTGTTTTTT
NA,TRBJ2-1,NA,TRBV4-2,CASSQDRAGSSYNVQFF,TGTGCCAGCAGCCAAGATCGGGCGGGGAGCTCCTACAATGTGCAGTTCTTC
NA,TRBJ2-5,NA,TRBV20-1,CSARAGRMETQYF,TGCAGTGCTAGAGCAGGGCGCATGGAGACCCAGTACTTC
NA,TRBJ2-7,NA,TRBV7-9,CASSLRDMNEQYF,TGTGCCAGCAGCTTAAGGGACATGAACGAGCAGTACTTC
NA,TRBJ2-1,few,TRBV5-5,CASSVMAEQFF,TGTGCCAGCAGCGTTATGGCCGAGCAGTTCTTC
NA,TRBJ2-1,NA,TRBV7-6,CASSLALGGLSSYNEQFF,TGTGCCAGCAGCTTAGCCCTGGGCGGGCTGAGCTCCTACAATGAGCAGTTCTTC
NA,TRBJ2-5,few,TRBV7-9,CASSIRGEETQYF,TGTGCCAGCAGTATCCGAGGAGAAGAGACCCAGTACTTC